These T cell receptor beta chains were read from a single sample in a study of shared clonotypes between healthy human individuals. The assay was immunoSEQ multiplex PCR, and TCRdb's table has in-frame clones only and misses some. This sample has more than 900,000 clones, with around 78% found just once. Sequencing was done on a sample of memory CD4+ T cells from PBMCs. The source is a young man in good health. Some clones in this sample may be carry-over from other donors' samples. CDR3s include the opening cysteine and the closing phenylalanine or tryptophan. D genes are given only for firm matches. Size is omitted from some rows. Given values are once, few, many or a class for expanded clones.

CASSPKETVDTQYF	TGTGCCAGCTCACCTAAGGAGACGGTAGATACGCAGTATTTT	TRBJ2-3	TRBV18	-	-
CAWSRTGVNGYTF	TGTGCCTGGAGTCGTACAGGGGTTAATGGCTACACCTTC	TRBJ1-2	TRBV30	TRBD1	many
CASSLTSGWENTIYF	TGTGCCAGCAGCTTGACGTCAGGGTGGGAAAACACCATATATTTT	TRBJ1-3	TRBV5-6	-	-
CASSLGTGTYGYTF	TGTGCCAGCAGCTTAGGCACAGGGACCTATGGCTACACCTTC	TRBJ1-2	TRBV7-2	-	-
CASSLRTYEQYF	TGTGCCAGCAGTTTAAGAACCTACGAGCAGTACTTC	TRBJ2-7	TRBV6-1	-	-
CASTPSSQGYYNEQFF	TGTGCCAGCACCCCAAGTTCACAGGGGTACTACAATGAGCAGTTCTTC	TRBJ2-1	TRBV4-2	TRBD1	-
CASRLGQGLDYGYTF	TGTGCCAGCAGACTGGGACAGGGGCTAGACTATGGCTACACCTTC	TRBJ1-2	TRBV6-5	TRBD1	-
CASSARFRGRANYGYTF	TGTGCCAGCAGTGCGCGATTCAGGGGAAGGGCTAACTATGGCTACACCTTC	TRBJ1-2	TRBV27	-	-
CASSFGGPQETQYF	TGTGCCAGCAGCTTTGGGGGGCCCCAAGAGACCCAGTACTTC	TRBJ2-5	TRBV5-4	-	-
CASSPKFPGELFF	TGTGCCAGCAGCCCGAAGTTTCCCGGGGAGCTGTTTTTT	TRBJ2-2	TRBV7-2	-	-
CASSVERDSDIQYF	TGTGCCAGCAGCGTAGAAAGGGACAGTGACATTCAGTACTTC	TRBJ2-4	TRBV9	TRBD1	-
CASSLAGTSGGEDTQYF	TGCGCCAGCAGCTTGGCCGGGACTAGCGGGGGCGAAGATACGCAGTATTTT	TRBJ2-3	TRBV5-1	TRBD2	-
CASSLGSSSGNTIYF	TGCGCCAGCAGCTTGGGCAGCAGCTCTGGAAACACCATATATTTT	TRBJ1-3	TRBV5-1	-	-
CASSPTMPSRGETQYF	TGCGCCAGCAGCCCTACCATGCCGTCCAGGGGAGAGACCCAGTACTTC	TRBJ2-5	TRBV4-3	-	-
CASSPGSWTPYEQYF	TGTGCCAGCTCACCAGGTTCCTGGACCCCTTACGAGCAGTACTTC	TRBJ2-7	TRBV18	-	-
CASSRGRYNEQFF	TGCGCCAGCAGCCGAGGACGGTACAATGAGCAGTTCTTC	TRBJ2-1	TRBV5-1	-	-
CASSQGVRNEQFF	TGTGCCAGCAGCCAAGGAGTACGGAATGAGCAGTTCTTC	TRBJ2-1	TRBV14	-	-
CASSLSRDSPLHF	TGTGCCAGCAGCTTAAGTAGGGATTCACCCCTCCACTTT	TRBJ1-6	TRBV7-3	-	-
CASSLDLGHTGTDTQYF	TGCGCCAGCAGCTTGGATCTTGGCCACACGGGGACAGATACGCAGTATTTT	TRBJ2-3	TRBV5-1	-	-
CASSPTTQGPWQTQYF	TGCGCCAGCAGCCCCACTACACAGGGACCCTGGCAGACCCAGTACTTC	TRBJ2-5	TRBV5-1	-	-
CASSQDWGAEQFF	TGCGCCAGCAGCCAAGATTGGGGGGCCGAGCAGTTCTTC	TRBJ2-1	TRBV4-1	-	-
CASSYSGVGGTEAFF	TGTGCCAGCAGTTACAGTGGAGTCGGCGGCACTGAAGCTTTCTTT	TRBJ1-1	TRBV6-5	-	once
CASSLVSGSGTDTQYF	TGTGCCAGCAGCCTGGTAAGCGGGAGCGGCACAGATACGCAGTATTTT	TRBJ2-3	TRBV5-6	TRBD2	-
CASSLDGGGAYGYTF	TGCGCCAGCAGCTTGGATGGAGGGGGCGCGTACGGCTACACCTTC	TRBJ1-2	TRBV5-1	TRBD1	-
CATNYREPYEQYF	TGTGCCACCAATTACCGGGAGCCCTACGAGCAGTACTTC	TRBJ2-7	TRBV6-1	-	once
CASSLFRGPSEKLFF	TGCGCCAGCAGCTTGTTTCGGGGCCCGTCTGAAAAACTGTTTTTT	TRBJ1-4	TRBV5-1	-	once
CASSAGGQESMRYTF	TGTGCCAGCAGCGCGGGCGGACAGGAGTCTATGCGCTACACCTTC	TRBJ1-2	TRBV5-4	TRBD1	-
CASRLAGRVGNLNYGYTF	TGTGCAAGTCGCTTAGCGGGCAGGGTCGGAAACCTTAACTATGGCTACACCTTC	TRBJ1-2	TRBV12-2	-	-
CASRQGTGDTIYF	TGCGCCAGCAGACAAGGGACAGGGGACACCATATATTTT	TRBJ1-3	TRBV5-1	TRBD1	few
CASSLTPNTEAFF	TGTGCCAGCAGCTTGACACCTAACACTGAAGCTTTCTTT	TRBJ1-1	TRBV7-3	-	-
CASSLWGGSLNEQFF	TGTGCCAGCAGTTTGTGGGGGGGGTCTCTTAATGAGCAGTTCTTC	TRBJ2-1	TRBV28	TRBD2	-
CASSLWAGYGYTF	TGTGCCAGCAGCTTGTGGGCGGGTTATGGCTACACCTTC	TRBJ1-2	TRBV5-4	-	-
CASSSTRTGNQPQHF	TGTGCCAGCTCATCGACCCGGACAGGGAATCAGCCCCAGCATTTT	TRBJ1-5	TRBV18	TRBD1	-
CASSFSVWTRAGSYNEQFF	TGTGCCAGCAGCTTTTCCGTATGGACTCGGGCTGGCTCCTACAATGAGCAGTTCTTC	TRBJ2-1	TRBV5-6	-	-
CASSTVSYGYTF	TGTGCCAGCAGTACGGTCTCCTATGGCTACACCTTC	TRBJ1-2	TRBV28	-	-
CASSEARQGVRNEQYF	TGTGCCAGCAGTGAAGCCCGTCAGGGGGTAAGGAACGAGCAGTACTTC	TRBJ2-7	TRBV6-1	TRBD1	-
CASSLSVSGNTIYF	TGCGCCAGCAGCTTGTCAGTTTCTGGAAACACCATATATTTT	TRBJ1-3	TRBV5-1	-	-
CASRAPRDRSYEQYF	TGTGCCAGCAGAGCTCCCCGGGACAGATCCTACGAGCAGTACTTC	TRBJ2-7	TRBV11-2	TRBD1	-
CASTEMTTGREQYF	TGCGCCAGCACCGAGATGACGACAGGGCGGGAGCAGTACTTC	TRBJ2-7	TRBV5-1	TRBD1	few
CASSPPAGENTEAFF	TGTGCCAGCAGCCCACCAGCGGGGGAGAACACTGAAGCTTTCTTT	TRBJ1-1	TRBV9	-	-
CASSRDIQETQYF	TGTGCCAGCAGCAGGGATATACAAGAGACCCAGTACTTC	TRBJ2-5	TRBV2	-	-
CASSGTAKETQYF	TGTGCCAGCAGCGGGACAGCAAAAGAGACCCAGTACTTC	TRBJ2-5	TRBV28	TRBD1	few
CASSLEGRGTDTQYF	TGCGCCAGCAGCTTGGAGGGCAGGGGCACAGATACGCAGTATTTT	TRBJ2-3	TRBV5-1	-	-
CASSLDRGFSYNEQFF	TGTGCCAGCAGCTTGGACAGGGGGTTCTCCTACAATGAGCAGTTCTTC	TRBJ2-1	TRBV7-9	TRBD1	-
CASYEGGSYNEQFF	TGCGCCAGCTACGAGGGGGGGTCCTACAATGAGCAGTTCTTC	TRBJ2-1	TRBV5-1	-	-
CSVGGRSYEQYF	TGCAGCGTTGGCGGCAGATCCTACGAGCAGTACTTC	TRBJ2-7	TRBV29-1	-	-
CASRLVRGSYEQYF	TGTGCAAGTCGCCTCGTTCGTGGCTCCTACGAGCAGTACTTC	TRBJ2-7	TRBV12-2	-	-
CASSVGPNTEAFF	TGTGCCAGCAGTGTTGGCCCGAACACTGAAGCTTTCTTT	TRBJ1-1	TRBV2	-	once
CASSPYRDTLYEQYF	TGTGCCAGCTCACCATATCGGGACACACTTTACGAGCAGTACTTC	TRBJ2-7	TRBV18	-	-
CASSREFIGRDRDHEQYF	TGCGCCAGCAGTCGGGAGTTTATTGGACGGGACAGGGATCACGAGCAGTACTTC	TRBJ2-7	TRBV23-1	TRBD1	few
CASRTGGETINNEQFF	TGTGCCAGCAGGACAGGAGGAGAAACGATAAACAATGAGCAGTTCTTC	TRBJ2-1	TRBV5-4	-	few
CSVEVNRGVNTEAFF	TGCAGCGTTGAAGTTAACAGGGGGGTGAACACTGAAGCTTTCTTT	TRBJ1-1	TRBV29-1	TRBD1	-